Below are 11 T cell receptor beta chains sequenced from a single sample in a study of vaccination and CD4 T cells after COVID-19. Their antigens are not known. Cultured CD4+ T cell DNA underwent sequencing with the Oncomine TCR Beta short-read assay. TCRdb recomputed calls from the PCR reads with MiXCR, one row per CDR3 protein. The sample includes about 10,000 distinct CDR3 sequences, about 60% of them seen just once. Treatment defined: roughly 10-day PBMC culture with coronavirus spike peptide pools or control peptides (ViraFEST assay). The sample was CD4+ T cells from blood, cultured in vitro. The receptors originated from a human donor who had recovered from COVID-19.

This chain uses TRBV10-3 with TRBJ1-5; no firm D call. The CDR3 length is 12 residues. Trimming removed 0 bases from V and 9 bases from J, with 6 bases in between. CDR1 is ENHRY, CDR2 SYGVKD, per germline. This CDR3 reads CAISESLRPQHF. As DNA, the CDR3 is TGTGCCATCAGTGAGTCACTGCGGCCCCAGCATTTT.

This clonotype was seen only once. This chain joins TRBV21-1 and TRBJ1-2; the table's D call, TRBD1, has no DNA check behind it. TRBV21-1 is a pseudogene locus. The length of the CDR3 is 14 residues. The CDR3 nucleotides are TGTGCCAGCAGCCACCAGGACCTCCGGGGTGGCTACACCTTC. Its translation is CASSHQDLRGGYTF.

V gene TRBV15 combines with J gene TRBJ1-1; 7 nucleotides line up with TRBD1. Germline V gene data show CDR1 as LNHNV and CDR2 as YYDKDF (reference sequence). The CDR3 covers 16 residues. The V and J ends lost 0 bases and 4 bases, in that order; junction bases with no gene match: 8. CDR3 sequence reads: CATSRDPGEGATEAFF. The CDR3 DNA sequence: TGTGCCACCAGCAGAGATCCGGGGGAGGGGGCCACTGAAGCTTTCTTT.

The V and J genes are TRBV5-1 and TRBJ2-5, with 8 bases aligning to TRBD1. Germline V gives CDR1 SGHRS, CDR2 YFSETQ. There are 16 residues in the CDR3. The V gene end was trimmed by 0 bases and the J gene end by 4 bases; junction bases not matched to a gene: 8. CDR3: CASSLAPRGPGETQYF. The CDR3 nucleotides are TGCGCCAGCAGCTTGGCCCCCAGGGGGCCCGGAGAGACCCAGTACTTC.

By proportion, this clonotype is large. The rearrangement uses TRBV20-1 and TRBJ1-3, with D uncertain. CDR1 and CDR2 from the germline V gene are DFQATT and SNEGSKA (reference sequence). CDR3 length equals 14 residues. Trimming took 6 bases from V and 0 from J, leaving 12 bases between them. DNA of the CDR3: TGCAGTGCCGCCCATTTGAACTCTGGAAACACCATATATTTT. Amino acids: CSAAHLNSGNTIYF.

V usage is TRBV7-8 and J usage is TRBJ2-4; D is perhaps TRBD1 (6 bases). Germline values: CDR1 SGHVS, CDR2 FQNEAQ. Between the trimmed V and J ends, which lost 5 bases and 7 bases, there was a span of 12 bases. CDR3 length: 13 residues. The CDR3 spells CASSDDRLNIQYF. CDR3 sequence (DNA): TGTGCCAGCAGCGATGACAGGCTCAACATTCAGTACTTC.

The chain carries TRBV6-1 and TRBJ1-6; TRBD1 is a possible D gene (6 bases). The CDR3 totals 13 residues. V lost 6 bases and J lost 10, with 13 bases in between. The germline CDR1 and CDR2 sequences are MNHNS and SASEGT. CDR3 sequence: CASSGRGGSPLHF. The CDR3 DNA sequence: TGTGCCAGCAGCGGCAGGGGCGGGTCACCCCTCCACTTT.

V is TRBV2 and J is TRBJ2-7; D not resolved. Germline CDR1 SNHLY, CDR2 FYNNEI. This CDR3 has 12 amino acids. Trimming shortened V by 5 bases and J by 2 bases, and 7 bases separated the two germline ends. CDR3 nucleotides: TGTGCCAGCAGTATCCCTCCCTACGAGCAGTACTTC. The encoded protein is CASSIPPYEQYF.

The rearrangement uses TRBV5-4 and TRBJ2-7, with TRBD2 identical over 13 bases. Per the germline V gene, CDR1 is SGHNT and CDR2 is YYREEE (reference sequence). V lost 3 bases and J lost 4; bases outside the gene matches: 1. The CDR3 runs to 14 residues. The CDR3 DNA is TGTGCCAGCAGCTGGACTAGCGGGAGTTACGAGCAGTACTTC. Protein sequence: CASSWTSGSYEQYF. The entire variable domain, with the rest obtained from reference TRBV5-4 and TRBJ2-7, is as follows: ETGVTQSPTHLIKTRGQQVTLRCSSQSGHNTVSWYQQALGQGPQFIFQYYREEENGRGNFPPRFSGLQFPNYSSELNVNALELDDSALYLCASSWTSGSYEQYFGPGTRLTVT.

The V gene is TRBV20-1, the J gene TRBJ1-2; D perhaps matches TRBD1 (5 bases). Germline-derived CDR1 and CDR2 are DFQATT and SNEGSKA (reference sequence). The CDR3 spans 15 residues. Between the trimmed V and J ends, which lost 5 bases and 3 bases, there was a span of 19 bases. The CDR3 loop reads CSAHPIGENDYGYTF. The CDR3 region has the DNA TGCAGTGCTCATCCAATAGGGGAGAATGACTATGGCTACACCTTC.

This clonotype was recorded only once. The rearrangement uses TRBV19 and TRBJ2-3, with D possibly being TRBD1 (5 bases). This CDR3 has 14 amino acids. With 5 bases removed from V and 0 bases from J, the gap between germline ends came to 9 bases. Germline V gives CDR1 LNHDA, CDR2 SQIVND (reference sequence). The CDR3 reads CASSQRQSTDTQYF. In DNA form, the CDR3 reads TGTGCCAGTAGTCAAAGACAGAGCACAGATACGCAGTATTTT.